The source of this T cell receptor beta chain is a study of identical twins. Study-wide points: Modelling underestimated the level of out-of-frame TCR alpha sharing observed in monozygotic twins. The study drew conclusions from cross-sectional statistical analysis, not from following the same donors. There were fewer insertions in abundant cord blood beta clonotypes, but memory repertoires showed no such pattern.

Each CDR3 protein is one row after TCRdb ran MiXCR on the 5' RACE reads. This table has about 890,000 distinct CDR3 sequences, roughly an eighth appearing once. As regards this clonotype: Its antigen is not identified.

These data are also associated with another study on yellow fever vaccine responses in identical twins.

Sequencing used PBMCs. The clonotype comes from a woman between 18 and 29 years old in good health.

CDR3 nucleotide sequence: TGTGCCAGCACTCGTGTGGCGGGAGGCCCCTACAATGAGCAGTTCTTC. Amino acid sequence: CASTRVAGGPYNEQFF. This chain links TRBV6-1 with TRBJ2-1; 8 bases line up with TRBD2. The V gene end was trimmed by 7 bases and the J gene end by 2 bases; junction bases not matched to a gene: 10. The CDR3 totals 16 residues. Germline lookup yields CDR1 MNHNS and CDR2 SASEGT.